This TCR beta chain was found in a study of a mutant IDH1 vaccine in newly diagnosed glioma. Study-wide context: Patients previously underwent radiotherapy, temozolomide, or both, and most underwent both.

Study-level points and caveats: Vaccination induced immune responses in around 95% of patients.

Concerning this clone itself: Its specificity is not known.

The CDR3 is 15 residues long. Germline V CDR1 and CDR2: SGHRS, YFSETQ. V lost 0 bases, J lost 0 bases, and 10 bases lay in between. This sample's time point: week 35, safety follow-up. A 20-mer mutant IDH1 peptide at 300 ug was injected subcutaneously with topical imiquimod. Donors had new WHO grade 3 or 4 IDH1-mutant, ATRX-lost astrocytomas. The repertoire was sequenced with immunoSEQ multiplex PCR; TCRdb's copy has only in-frame clones and lacks some. The sample has over 65,000 clones, 84% seen once. This TCR was sampled from a man aged 18-30 years with glioma. Sequences were derived from PBMCs, sampled from a glioma patient whose treatment included an IDH1 peptide vaccine. J is TRBJ2-7 and V is TRBV5-1, with D perhaps matching TRBD1 or TRBD2 (6 bases each). The DNA for the CDR3 is TGCGCCAGCAGCTTGGGGGGGGCCTTCTCCTACGAGCAGTACTTC. Encoded protein: CASSLGGAFSYEQYF.